This TCR beta chain originates from a study of TIL therapy for anti-PD-1-resistant metastatic lung cancer. Overall study context: Half of patients were current or former smokers. Study-wide results and limits: The cohort had more treatment-naive, never-smoker and oncogene-addicted patients than typical. Many TIL product clones were absent from baseline tumor, suggesting clonal contraction.

Remarks on this clone: Its antigen is currently unknown.

This was the immunoSEQ v3 assay. Survey-level samples got about 2 million read pairs; deep-level samples got roughly 4.5-6.5 million. Sequencing was performed with immunoSEQ multiplex PCR; in TCRdb, only in-frame clones are kept and a portion is missing. The table has around 100,000 clones, about 71% seen once. Stated time point: pre-treatment sample, taken before nivolumab and TIL therapy. Pleural nodules or supraclavicular lymph nodes made up most of the excised metastases sampled. This CDR3 region has 11 residues. V lost 7 bases to trimming and J lost 2 bases, with 4 bases between them. The genes are TRBV23-1 and TRBJ2-3, with D unresolved. TRBV23-1 is sorted into the ORF group, with uncertain function. The source material was tumor tissue, sampled at baseline. This receptor was identified in a person aged 25 to 79 with non-small cell lung cancer. Here the CDR3 reads CASNNTDTQYF. DNA for the CDR3: TGCGCCAGCAACAACACAGATACGCAGTATTTT.